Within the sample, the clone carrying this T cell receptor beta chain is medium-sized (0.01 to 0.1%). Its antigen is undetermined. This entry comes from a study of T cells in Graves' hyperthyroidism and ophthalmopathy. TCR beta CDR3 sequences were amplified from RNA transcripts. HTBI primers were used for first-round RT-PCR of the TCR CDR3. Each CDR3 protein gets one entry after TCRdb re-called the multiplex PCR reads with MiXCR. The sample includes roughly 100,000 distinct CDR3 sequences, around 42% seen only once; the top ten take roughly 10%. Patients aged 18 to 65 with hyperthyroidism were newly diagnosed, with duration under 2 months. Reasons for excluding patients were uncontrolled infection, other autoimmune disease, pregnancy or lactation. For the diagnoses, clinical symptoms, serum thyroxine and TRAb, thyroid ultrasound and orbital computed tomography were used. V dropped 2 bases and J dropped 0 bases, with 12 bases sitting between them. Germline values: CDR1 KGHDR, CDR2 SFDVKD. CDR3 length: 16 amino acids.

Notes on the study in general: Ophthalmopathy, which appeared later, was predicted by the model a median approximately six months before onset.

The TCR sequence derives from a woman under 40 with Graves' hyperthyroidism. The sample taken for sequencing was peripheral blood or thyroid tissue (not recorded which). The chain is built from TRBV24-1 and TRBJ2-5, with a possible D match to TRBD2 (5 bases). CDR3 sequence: CATSDSSRDYQETQYF. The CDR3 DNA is TGTGCCACCAGTGATTCGAGTCGGGATTACCAAGAGACCCAGTACTTC.